The rows below give T cell receptor beta chains drawn from one sample of a study of T-cell reconstitution after alpha-beta-depleted transplantation in children. Each CDR3 protein gets one entry after TCRdb re-called the PCR reads with MiXCR. The sample includes approximately 630,000 distinct CDR3 sequences, roughly 13% of them seen just once. The source material was PBMCs, sampled before TCRalphabeta/CD19-depleted stem cell transplant. Receptors were obtained from a girl aged 2 to 9 with congenital amegakaryocytic thrombocytopenia, due to receive a stem cell transplant. Both conserved end residues are part of each CDR3. A D gene is named only where the DNA matches it firmly. Some rows have no size entry. The others give once, few or many, or a class for an expanded clone.

j_gene | v_gene | d_gene | abundance | CDR3nt | CDR3aa
TRBJ2-3 | TRBV15 | NA | NA | TGTGCCACCAGCAGGCTGGACATCACAGATACGCAGTATTTT | CATSRLDITDTQYF
TRBJ2-3 | TRBV24-1 | TRBD1 | NA | TGTGCCACCAGTGGACAGGGGACTGCGACGCAGTATTTT | CATSGQGTATQYF
TRBJ1-6 | TRBV7-9 | NA | many | TGTGCCAGCAGCCCTAGTAGCAGGGCTAATAATTCACCCCTCCACTTT | CASSPSSRANNSPLHF
TRBJ2-1 | TRBV20-1 | NA | NA | TGCAGTGCTGGAGGGGGGGGTGAGCAGTTCTTC | CSAGGGGEQFF
TRBJ2-7 | TRBV5-6 | NA | NA | TGTGCCAGCAGCTTGGGGCCATCCGCCTCCTACGAGCAGTACTTC | CASSLGPSASYEQYF
TRBJ2-1 | TRBV29-1 | NA | few | TGCAGCGTTGCCAGGGCAACCTACAATGAGCAGTTCTTC | CSVARATYNEQFF
TRBJ1-2 | TRBV6-1 | TRBD1 | many | TGTGCCACCGGACAGGGGGCCACTAGATCGTATGACTATGGCTACACCTTC | CATGQGATRSYDYGYTF
TRBJ2-2 | TRBV11-2 | NA | NA | TGTGCCAGCAGACCGGGACTGGAGAACACCGGGGAGCTGTTTTTT | CASRPGLENTGELFF
TRBJ2-1 | TRBV4-1 | NA | NA | TGCGCCAGCAGCCAAGCGTCTAGCGTTCTCGATGAGCAGTTCTTC | CASSQASSVLDEQFF
TRBJ2-4 | TRBV5-1 | NA | few | TGCGCCAGCAGCTTGAACTCAGGGTTCTTAGCCAAAAACATTCAGTACTTC | CASSLNSGFLAKNIQYF
TRBJ2-1 | TRBV7-9 | TRBD2 | NA | TGTGCCAGCAGCTTTAGCCTTACTAGCGGGAGTTATGAGCAGTTCTTC | CASSFSLTSGSYEQFF
TRBJ2-7 | TRBV12-3/TRBV12-4 | NA | many | TGTGCCAGCAGTTGGGTGGGTATCAACGAGCAGTACTTC | CASSWVGINEQYF
TRBJ1-2 | TRBV2 | NA | many | TGTGCCAGCGGGGTCGCGGCTCCCTATGGCTACACCTTC | CASGVAAPYGYTF
TRBJ2-2 | TRBV2 | NA | few | TGTGCCAGCAAATACGAGGTTGAGCCCGGGTCCGGGGAGCTGTTTTTT | CASKYEVEPGSGELFF
TRBJ1-3 | TRBV3-1 | NA | NA | TGTGCTCCTTACAACCGGGTCTGCTCTGGAAACACCATATATTTT | CAPYNRVCSGNTIYF
TRBJ2-7 | TRBV7-3 | TRBD2 | NA | TGTGCCAGCAGCTTAGAGGTTAGCGGGGGCTACGAGCAGTACTTC | CASSLEVSGGYEQYF
TRBJ2-5 | TRBV7-8 | TRBD1 | NA | TGTGCCAGCAGCTTATCACGGGACAGCGGAGAGACCCAGTACTTC | CASSLSRDSGETQYF
TRBJ2-1 | TRBV28 | TRBD2 | many | TGTGCCAGCAGTTCCTTAAATCTAGCGGATGTTATATATGAGCAGTTCTTC | CASSSLNLADVIYEQFF
TRBJ2-2 | TRBV5-1 | NA | once | TGCGCCGGCAGCTTGGAGACAGTAGTAAACACCGGGGAGCTTTTTTTT | CAGSLETVVNTGELFF
TRBJ2-3 | TRBV5-1 | TRBD2 | NA | TGCGCCAGCGGGCGGGAGGATCCCTTTGGGCAGTATTTT | CASGREDPFGQYF
TRBJ2-4 | TRBV15 | TRBD1 | many | TGTGCCACCAGCAGAGAATCTGGGGACAGCAAGGGTTTAAAGAACATTCAGTACTTC | CATSRESGDSKGLKNIQYF
TRBJ2-2 | TRBV10-3 | NA | many | TGTGCCACCCTCCGAGGGGATCGGACCGGGGAGCTGTTTTTT | CATLRGDRTGELFF
TRBJ2-1 | TRBV12-3/TRBV12-4 | TRBD2 | NA | TGTGCCAGCAGTTTCGATGGACTAGCGGCTGAGCAGTTCTTC | CASSFDGLAAEQFF
TRBJ2-3 | TRBV20-1 | NA | NA | TGCAGTGCTGGGGCCCCTTCCACGTATTTT | CSAGAPSTYF
TRBJ2-2 | TRBV7-7 | TRBD1 | NA | TGTGCCAGCAGCTTCTCCGGGACAGGGGTTGGCACCGGGGAGCTGTTTTTT | CASSFSGTGVGTGELFF
TRBJ2-1 | TRBV12-3/TRBV12-4 | NA | few | TGTGCCAGCAGGGAAGATAGGCTTAATGAGCAGTTCTTC | CASREDRLNEQFF
TRBJ2-2 | TRBV28 | NA | many | TGTGCCAGTCATATCGGACAGCCGAACACCGGGGAGCTGTTTTTT | CASHIGQPNTGELFF
TRBJ2-2 | TRBV10-1 | TRBD1 | many | TGCGCCAGCAGTGCGGGACAGGGGAACACCGGGGAGCTGTTTTTT | CASSAGQGNTGELFF
TRBJ2-1 | TRBV12-3/TRBV12-4 | NA | few | TGTGCCAGCCGGGGGGCTGGTTGGCACAATGAGCAGTTCTTC | CASRGAGWHNEQFF
TRBJ2-2 | TRBV5-1 | TRBD1 | many | TGCGCCAGCAGCTTGGGAGGGACAGCTGATACCGGGGAGCTGTTTTTT | CASSLGGTADTGELFF
TRBJ2-3 | TRBV6-1 | TRBD2 | many | TGTGCCAGCACCCGACTAGCGGGGGGTGCAGATACGCAGTATTTT | CASTRLAGGADTQYF
TRBJ2-5 | TRBV5-4 | TRBD2 | NA | TGTGCCAGCGGCCCGGGACTAGAGCAAGAGACCCAGTACTTC | CASGPGLEQETQYF
TRBJ2-1 | TRBV15 | NA | NA | TGTGCCACCAGCAGAGATGTAGGGGCGCCCCGCAATGAGCAGTTCTTC | CATSRDVGAPRNEQFF
TRBJ1-5 | TRBV19 | TRBD1 | NA | TGTGCCAGTAGAACCGGGACAGGGGGCAATCAGCCCCAGCATTTT | CASRTGTGGNQPQHF
TRBJ2-7 | TRBV14 | TRBD2 | NA | TGTGCCAGCAGCCTAATACTTACTAGCGGGAGTGCAGAAGGCGAGCAGTACTTC | CASSLILTSGSAEGEQYF
TRBJ2-1 | TRBV4-2 | NA | many | TGTGCCAGCAGCCACTGGGGTAGAGAAGGGCAGTTCTTC | CASSHWGREGQFF
TRBJ2-7 | TRBV11-2 | NA | many | TGTGCCAGCAGCCTCAGTTCGATCGGCGGGAACTCCTACGAGCAGTACTTC | CASSLSSIGGNSYEQYF
TRBJ2-3 | TRBV20-1 | NA | many | TGCAGTGCTAGTAGGCAGGGTTTAGGTACGCAGTATTTT | CSASRQGLGTQYF
TRBJ2-1 | TRBV20-1 | NA | many | TGCAGTGCTAGAGTAACGGCTTACAATGAGCAGTTCTTC | CSARVTAYNEQFF
TRBJ2-1 | TRBV30 | NA | few | TGTGCCTGGACCCGGGGGACCTCCTACAATGAGCAGTTCTTC | CAWTRGTSYNEQFF
TRBJ2-3 | TRBV5-5 | TRBD2 | many | TGTGCCAGCAGCTTAAACTTAGCGGGAGGGCGCACAGATACGCAGTATTTT | CASSLNLAGGRTDTQYF
TRBJ1-3 | TRBV29-1 | TRBD1 | many | TGCAGCGTTCGGGACAGGGGCACTGGAAACACCATATATTTT | CSVRDRGTGNTIYF